This T cell receptor (beta chain) was found in a study of T cells after posttransplantation cyclophosphamide. On the day of bone marrow donation, the related graft donor provided peripheral blood. Libraries were prepared by immunoSEQ multiplex PCR; TCRdb keeps only in-frame clonotypes and omits some of them. The sample offers about 38,000 clones and no singletons, the top ten holding more than 2%. Trimming cost V 6 bases and J 1 base, with 14 bases left between them. CDR3 length: 15 residues. Germline assignment: CDR1 LNHDA and CDR2 SQIVND (reference sequence). Findings and caveats of the study: After PTCy, TRB diversity resembled that of CNI/methotrexate controls. Donor-recipient repertoire similarity was low at 1-2 months, rising over year one.

In this sample, this clone turned up many times. Its antigen remains unidentified. The clonotype was recovered from a man aged 45-65 years in good health, CMV-negative, and a related stem cell transplant donor. Sample: PBMCs. The chain has TRBV19 and TRBJ2-3, with a tentative D call TRBD1 (6 bases). CDR3 nucleotide sequence: TGTGCCAGTAGCCTTTCGTGGACAGGCACAGATACGCAGTATTTT. Its translation is CASSLSWTGTDTQYF.